This TCR beta chain came from a study of cytomegalovirus exposure and HLA in healthy donors. Study conclusions and caveats: Some segments of the V type, notably TRBV6-2 and TRBV6-3, were excluded as indistinguishable. With later analysis, a missense DCLRE1C variant became linked to TCR beta V- and J-gene trimming.

As concerns this clone: Its antigen is unknown. This specimen includes other DNA sequences encoding the same CDR3.

The study ran its PCR with 60 Vbeta and 13 Jbeta primers. Original analysis: Among the unique TCR beta chains that a later analysis counted, about 86 million in all, roughly 11 million were shared. Sequencing used immunoSEQ multiplex PCR; TCRdb keeps in-frame clones, though not all of them. That table furnishes V, J and clone size, whereas the DNA furnished D and trimming. Of about 120,000 clones in the sample, roughly a tenth were seen once. Germline trimming cut 6 bases from V and 2 bases from J; bases unmatched to any gene: 3. This CDR3 is 13 amino acids long. Per germline, CDR1 MNHNS and CDR2 SASEGT.

The source is a man aged 25-40 years in good health and CMV-seronegative. The source material was PBMCs. The V gene is TRBV6-1, the J gene TRBJ2-7, with 8 bases matching TRBD1. DNA for the CDR3: TGTGCCAGCAGCGTGACAGGGGCCTACGAGCAGTACTTC. Encoded protein: CASSVTGAYEQYF.